This entry lists 27 T cell receptor beta chains sequenced from one sample in a study of shared clonotypes between healthy human individuals. Libraries were prepared by immunoSEQ multiplex PCR; TCRdb keeps only in-frame clonotypes and omits some of them. This table has roughly 2.5 million clones, approximately 90% appearing once. Sequences were obtained from naive CD4+ T cells sorted from blood. The subset denotes: CD45RA+ positively selected. The receptors derive from a man younger than 35 in good health.

V gene TRBV7-2 combines with J gene TRBJ1-1, with a weak D call TRBD1 (5 bases). The CDR3 covers 14 residues. The germline V gene encodes CDR1 SGHTA and CDR2 FQGNSA. V was shortened by 5 bases and J by 1 base, with 11 bases between the two germline ends. DNA of the CDR3: TGTGCCAGCAGCACACCGGACACGAACACTGAAGCTTTCTTT. Residues: CASSTPDTNTEAFF.

This rearrangement joins TRBV6-1 to TRBJ2-1, with D possibly being TRBD1 or TRBD2 (6 bases each). This CDR3 has 14 amino acids. Germline assignment: CDR1 MNHNS and CDR2 SASEGT. Trimming took off 10 bases at V and 4 bases at J, with 17 bases between the two ends. CDR3 DNA sequence: TGTGCCACCACGGGGGCAACACCGTACAATGAGCAGTTCTTC. It translates to CATTGATPYNEQFF.

CDR3 in DNA: TGTGCCTGGAGTATAAATGAAAAACTGTTTTTT. Translating it yields CAWSINEKLFF. This chain connects TRBV30 to TRBJ1-4; D remains ambiguous. Trimming pared 2 bases from V and 5 bases from J, leaving 3 bases between. CDR3 length: 11 amino acids. Per the germline V gene, CDR1 is GTSNPN and CDR2 is SVGIG (reference sequence).

This clone showed up just once. The chain couples TRBV10-3 to TRBJ1-6; 8 positions match TRBD1. V lost 4 bases to trimming and J lost 6 bases; unmatched junction nucleotides: 2. Germline CDR1 ENHRY, CDR2 SYGVKD. The CDR3 length is 14 residues. The CDR3 loop reads CAISGQGFNSPLHF. The CDR3, as DNA: TGTGCCATCAGTGGACAGGGGTTTAATTCACCCCTCCACTTT.

The V call is TRBV10-1, the J call TRBJ2-7, with a tentative D call TRBD2 (5 bases). Germline V gives CDR1 WNHNN, CDR2 SYGVQD (reference sequence). This CDR3 comprises 12 residues. V dropped 3 bases and J dropped 12 bases, with 15 bases sitting between them. CDR3 sequence (DNA): TGCGCCAGCAGTGAAGACGGAAAAGCGGCGTACTTC. Protein product: CASSEDGKAAYF.

This clone was detected a few times. Relative to the germline gene, one junction end is altered; a read error may explain this. Other nucleotide sequences from this sample produce the same CDR3. The rearrangement links TRBV7-7 to TRBJ2-5; D is unclear. Germline V lookup: CDR1 SSHAT, CDR2 FNYEAQ (reference sequence). The CDR3 spans 11 residues. CDR3 amino acids: CASSSGETQYF. The CDR3 DNA reads TGTGCTAGCAGCTCCGGGGAGACCCAGTACTTC.

V usage is TRBV7-3 and J usage is TRBJ2-1, with 14 bases lining up with TRBD2. The germline gives CDR1 SGHTA, CDR2 FQGTGA. The CDR3 extends over 16 amino acids. Losses at the gene ends were 4 bases for V and 4 bases for J; bases not matched to a gene: 3. Here the CDR3 reads CASSSGLAGVYNEQFF. The CDR3 DNA follows: TGTGCCAGCAGCTCGGGACTAGCGGGAGTTTACAATGAGCAGTTCTTC.

The J gene is TRBJ1-1, the V gene TRBV6-6; 9 bases fit TRBD1. V was pared by 4 bases and J by 5 bases, with 5 bases of the junction left unmatched. The germline gives CDR1 MNHNY, CDR2 SVGAGI (reference sequence). CDR3 length: 14 amino acids. The DNA of the CDR3 is TGTGCCAGCAGTTGGGACAGGGAGGGTACTGAAGCTTTCTTT. Residues: CASSWDREGTEAFF.

CDR3 DNA sequence: TGTGCCACCAGCAGAGATGGCGGTAGCTCCTACAATGAGCAGTTCTTC. This translates into CATSRDGGSSYNEQFF. This rearrangement joins TRBV15 to TRBJ2-1; D uncertain. V dropped 0 bases and J dropped 0 bases, with 9 bases sitting between them. The CDR3 consists of 16 residues. Germline CDR1 and CDR2: LNHNV and YYDKDF (reference sequence).

This sequence joins TRBV5-5 and TRBJ2-7; either TRBD1 or TRBD2 may supply D (5 bases each). This CDR3 is built from 15 residues. The V and J ends lost 3 bases and 2 bases respectively, with 15 bases between them. From germline, CDR1 is SGHKS and CDR2 YYEKEE (reference sequence). CDR3 protein: CASSSTGTGTYEQYF. For the CDR3, the DNA is TGTGCCAGCAGCTCCACCGGGACCGGCACCTACGAGCAGTACTTC.

The rearrangement uses TRBV13 and TRBJ1-5; D remains unclear. Germline V gene data show CDR1 as PRHDT and CDR2 as FYEKMQ (reference sequence). Trimming pared 3 bases from V and 6 bases from J, leaving 12 bases between. This CDR3 is 14 amino acids long. This chain's CDR3 is CASSFGDLVQPQHF. In nucleotides, the CDR3 is TGTGCCAGCAGCTTCGGGGATTTGGTTCAGCCCCAGCATTTT.

The chain uses TRBV30 and TRBJ2-4, with TRBD2 identical over 13 bases. V trimming: 3 bases; J trimming: 10 bases; junction bases outside the gene matches: 3. Germline V lookup: CDR1 GTSNPN, CDR2 SVGIG (reference sequence). The CDR3 totals 13 residues. CDR3 sequence: CAWRLAGGGIQYF. The CDR3 DNA is TGTGCCTGGAGACTAGCGGGAGGGGGAATTCAGTACTTC.

The chain combines TRBV30 with TRBJ2-5, with D tentatively TRBD2 (5 bases). The germline CDR1 and CDR2 sequences are GTSNPN and SVGIG (reference sequence). The CDR3 totals 12 residues. In DNA, the CDR3 is TGTGCATCGGACTGGTTCAGGGAGACCCAGTACTTC. Encoded protein: CASDWFRETQYF.

The V gene is TRBV11-2, the J gene TRBJ2-5; D is undetermined. There are 14 residues in the CDR3. CDR1 and CDR2 (germline): SGHAT, FQNNGV. Deletions cut 4 bases from V and 5 bases from J, with 14 bases between. The CDR3: CASSSATSWETQYF. The CDR3 nucleotides are TGTGCCAGCAGCTCTGCTACCTCCTGGGAGACCCAGTACTTC.

This clone appeared once. The chain employs TRBV10-3 and TRBJ1-5, with 7 bases aligning to TRBD1. Losses at the gene ends were 7 bases for V and 5 bases for J; bases not matched to a gene: 5. Germline lookup yields CDR1 ENHRY and CDR2 SYGVKD. The CDR3 consists of 13 residues. The CDR3 loop reads CAIKRQGDQPQHF. The CDR3 bases are TGTGCCATCAAACGGCAGGGGGATCAGCCCCAGCATTTT.

This chain links TRBV5-1 with TRBJ2-5; 9 nucleotides align to TRBD2. V was clipped by 0 bases and J by 3 bases; unmatched bases: 6. CDR3 length: 16 amino acids. Germline V gene lookup returns CDR1 SGHRS and CDR2 YFSETQ. In nucleotides, the CDR3 is TGCGCCAGCAGCTTGGCCGGCGGGGGGGCCGAAGAGACCCAGTACTTC. Its translation: CASSLAGGGAEETQYF.

The CDR3 nucleotides are TGTGCCTGGAGTGAGTGGGGCCAGGGCCCGAGGGGTGAGCAGTTCTTC. Translating gives CAWSEWGQGPRGEQFF. The chain links TRBV30 to TRBJ2-1; D might be TRBD1 or TRBD2, each matching 5 bases. This CDR3 is 16 amino acids long. CDR1 GTSNPN and CDR2 SVGIG come from the germline V gene (reference sequence). Trimming left V 1 base short and J 9 bases short, with 22 bases between. The whole variable domain, remainder taken from reference TRBV30 and TRBJ2-1, is SQTIHQWPATLVQPVGSPLSLECTVEGTSNPNLYWYRQAAGRGLQLLFYSVGIGQISSEVPQNLSASRPQDRQFILSSKKLLLSDSGFYLCAWSEWGQGPRGEQFFGPGTRLTVL.

The rearrangement uses TRBV5-6 and TRBJ2-7; tentative D call: TRBD1 (6 bases). Germline CDR1 and CDR2: SGHDT and YYEEEE. This CDR3 comprises 12 residues. V was shortened by 2 bases and J by 9 bases, with 12 bases between the two germline ends. The CDR3: CASSLGQRGQYF. CDR3 nucleotide sequence: TGTGCCAGCAGCTTAGGACAGCGCGGGCAGTACTTC. The complete variable domain, with remaining parts taken from reference TRBV5-6 and TRBJ2-7, reads DAGVTQSPTHLIKTRGQQVTLRCSPKSGHDTVSWYQQALGQGPQFIFQYYEEEERQRGNFPDRFSGHQFPNYSSELNVNALLLGDSALYLCASSLGQRGQYFGPGTRLTVT.

The chain has TRBV6-1 and TRBJ2-3, with TRBD1 matching over 9 bases. From germline, CDR1 is MNHNS and CDR2 SASEGT. V shed 6 bases and J 5 bases; nucleotides not matched to a gene: 3. CDR3 size: 13 residues. The CDR3 here is CASSGQGIDTQYF. The CDR3 DNA reads as TGTGCCAGCAGCGGACAGGGGATAGATACGCAGTATTTT.

V is TRBV6-5 and J is TRBJ1-3; D uncertain. This CDR3 has 14 residues. CDR1 and CDR2 from the germline V gene are MNHEY and SVGAGI. V gave up 2 bases and J gave up 4 bases, with 9 bases separating them. The CDR3 loop is CASSYGQMGNTIYF. In DNA, the CDR3 is TGTGCCAGCAGTTACGGCCAAATGGGAAACACCATATATTTT.

This sequence joins TRBV19 and TRBJ2-7, with 7 positions matching TRBD1. The length of the CDR3 is 12 residues. The ends lost 9 bases at V and 2 bases at J; junction bases unmatched: 4. From germline, CDR1 is LNHDA and CDR2 SQIVND (reference sequence). CDR3 sequence: CASRDRTYEQYF. The CDR3 nucleotides read TGTGCCAGCCGGGACAGAACCTACGAGCAGTACTTC.

J is TRBJ2-3 and V is TRBV9; no clear D gene. This CDR3 contains 12 residues. With 0 bases removed from V and 6 bases from J, the gap between germline ends came to 5 bases. Germline lookup yields CDR1 SGDLS and CDR2 YYNGEE. The CDR3 here is CASSVDFDTQYF. DNA of the CDR3: TGTGCCAGCAGCGTAGATTTCGATACGCAGTATTTT.

V gene TRBV9 combines with J gene TRBJ2-2; D might be TRBD1 (6 bases). This CDR3 has 16 amino acids. Deletions cut 0 bases from V and 1 base from J, with 10 bases between. Germline values: CDR1 SGDLS, CDR2 YYNGEE. CDR3 sequence reads: CASSVVETGNTGELFF. The CDR3 DNA sequence: TGTGCCAGCAGCGTAGTTGAGACAGGGAACACCGGGGAGCTGTTTTTT.

This clone occurred once. V gene TRBV5-1 combines with J gene TRBJ2-7, with 8 positions matching TRBD1. Trimming took 2 bases from V and 4 from J; bases not matched to a gene: 5. This CDR3 is built from 14 residues. The germline CDR1 and CDR2 sequences are SGHRS and YFSETQ. For the CDR3, the DNA is TGCGCCAGCAGCTTTGGGGGACAGGAGTACGAGCAGTACTTC. It specifies CASSFGGQEYEQYF.

This chain joins TRBV28 and TRBJ2-7, with 9 bases fitting TRBD1. CDR3 length: 16 amino acids. Germline assignment: CDR1 MDHEN and CDR2 SYDVKM. The V gene end was trimmed by 3 bases and the J gene end by 3 bases; junction bases not matched to a gene: 9. CDR3: CASSFLPGQGHYEQYF. The CDR3 DNA is TGTGCCAGCAGTTTCTTACCGGGACAGGGACACTACGAGCAGTACTTC.

This chain connects TRBV7-2 to TRBJ2-1; D may be TRBD1 (6 bases). The CDR3 runs 14 residues. Germline loops: CDR1 SGHTA, CDR2 FQGNSA. Trimming shortened V by 5 bases and J by 5 bases, and 13 bases separated the two germline ends. The CDR3 loop is CASSPGTSNNEQFF. The CDR3, as DNA: TGTGCCAGCAGCCCTGGGACATCTAACAATGAGCAGTTCTTC.

The V gene is TRBV6-5, the J gene TRBJ1-2; D uncertain. CDR3 length equals 15 residues. Trimming took 5 bases from V and 6 from J, leaving 19 bases between them. In germline, CDR1 is MNHEY, CDR2 SVGAGI. The CDR3 protein is CASSPNGRRSDGYTF. Here the CDR3 DNA reads TGTGCCAGCAGTCCGAACGGCAGGCGGTCGGATGGCTACACCTTC.